The following is a TCR beta chain sequence with its context. Its antigen remains unknown. CDR1 is MNHEY, CDR2 SMNVEV, per germline (reference sequence). Trimming took off 5 bases at V and 9 bases at J, with 20 bases between the two ends. The CDR3 covers 16 residues. The PCR was carried out with 60 Vbeta primers and 13 Jbeta primers. Measured with immunoSEQ multiplex PCR; TCRdb has only the in-frame clones, and not every one. The sample table sets out tens of thousands of clones. This record belongs to a study of cytomegalovirus exposure and HLA in healthy donors. Findings and limits, study-wide: TCR beta sequences reportedly predicted the HLA-A and HLA-B alleles of most subjects accurately.

The chain joins TRBV27 to TRBJ1-6, with TRBD1 as a possible D gene (5 bases). The source is a woman aged 25 to 39 in good health and CMV-seronegative. The sequencing sample was made of PBMCs. This chain's CDR3 is CASSPAVGGSSSPLHF. The CDR3 bases are TGTGCCAGCAGTCCGGCGGTCGGGGGTAGCAGTTCACCCCTCCACTTT.